What follows describes a single TCR beta chain. Its antigen is unknown. In germline, CDR1 is MNHEY, CDR2 SMNVEV (reference sequence). The CDR3 sequence is 14 residues long. V lost 3 bases, J lost 2 bases, and 8 bases lay in between. Clones were read by immunoSEQ multiplex PCR, and TCRdb kept only the in-frame ones, dropping some. This sample has 500,000 to 650,000 clones, with around 81% found just once. This entry comes from a study of shared clonotypes between healthy human individuals. The overall study: The composition of the donors was a couple of women and a few men aged 18 to 49.

Study findings and constraints: How much donors shared clonotypes was expected to be affected by sequencing depth.

Nashville, Tennessee was home to all donors, who were Caucasian adults. This chain joins TRBV27 and TRBJ2-1; maybe TRBD2 (7 bases). Material: PBMCs. This clonotype originated in a woman in her thirties or forties in good health. Some clones in this sample may be carry-over from other donors' samples. CDR3 DNA sequence: TGTGCCAGCAGTTTCGGGGGGCCCTACAATGAGCAGTTCTTC. Residues: CASSFGGPYNEQFF.